This T cell receptor beta chain derives from a study of a mutant IDH1 vaccine in newly diagnosed glioma. Study as a whole: Among treated patients, around 60% were male and approximately 40% female, and mean age was about 40 years. Earlier therapy was either radiotherapy, temozolomide, or both, and most got both.

Study results and limitations: Vaccine-induced responses were seen in 93.3% of patients, spanning several MHC alleles.

Stated time point: week 5, during vaccination. Vaccinated patients received 300 ug of mutant IDH1 20-mer peptide per dose, with topical imiquimod. The donors' diagnosis was new WHO grade 3 or 4 astrocytoma that was IDH1-mutant and ATRX-lost. V was shortened by 5 bases and J by 6 bases, with 19 bases between the two germline ends. CDR1 SNHLY and CDR2 FYNNEI come from the germline V gene. This CDR3 comprises 15 residues. Concerning this clone itself: Its antigen is not identified.

Sequencing was performed with immunoSEQ multiplex PCR; in TCRdb, only in-frame clones are kept and a portion is missing. The sample lists 30,000 to 35,000 clones, more than 55% occurring once. This TCR came from a woman between 18 and 29 years old with glioma. The sample was PBMCs, taken from a glioma patient whose treatment included an IDH1 peptide vaccine. The V call is TRBV2, the J call TRBJ1-2; D may be TRBD1 (6 bases). CDR3 sequence: CASSPFSGTSNGYTF. For the CDR3, the DNA is TGTGCCAGCAGTCCCTTCTCCGGGACATCAAATGGCTACACCTTC. The full variable domain, rest sourced from reference TRBV2 and TRBJ1-2, is EPEVTQTPSHQVTQMGQEVILRCVPISNHLYFYWYRQILGQKVEFLVSFYNNEISEKSEIFDDQFSVERPDGSNFTLKIRSTKLEDSAMYFCASSPFSGTSNGYTFGSGTRLTVV.